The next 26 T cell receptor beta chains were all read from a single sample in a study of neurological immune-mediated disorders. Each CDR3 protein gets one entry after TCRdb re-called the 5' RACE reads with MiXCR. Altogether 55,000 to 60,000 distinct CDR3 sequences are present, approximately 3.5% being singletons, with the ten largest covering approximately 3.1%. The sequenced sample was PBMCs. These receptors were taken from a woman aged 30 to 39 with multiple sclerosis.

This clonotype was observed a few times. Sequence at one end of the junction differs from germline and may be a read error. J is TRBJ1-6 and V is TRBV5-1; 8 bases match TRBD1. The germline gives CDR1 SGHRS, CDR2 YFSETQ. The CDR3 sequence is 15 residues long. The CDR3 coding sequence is TGCGCCAGTACCTCCCAGGGGGCAGGTAATTCACCCCTCAACTTT. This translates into CASTSQGAGNSPLNF.

The CDR3: CASSFGRNTGELFF. The CDR3 DNA is TGTGCCAGCAGCTTTGGGAGAAACACCGGGGAGCTGTTTTTT. This chain links TRBV7-2 with TRBJ2-2; tentatively, D is TRBD2 (5 bases). Germline CDR1 and CDR2: SGHTA and FQGNSA. CDR3 length: 14 amino acids. Trimming cost V 3 bases and J 2 bases, with 7 bases left between them.

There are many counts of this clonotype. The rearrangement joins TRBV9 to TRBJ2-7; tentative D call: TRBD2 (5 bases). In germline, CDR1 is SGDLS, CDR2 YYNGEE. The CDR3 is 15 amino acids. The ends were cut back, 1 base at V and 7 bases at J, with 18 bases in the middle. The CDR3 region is CASSVQAFTSTEQYF. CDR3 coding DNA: TGTGCCAGCAGCGTACAGGCATTTACTAGTACTGAGCAGTACTTC. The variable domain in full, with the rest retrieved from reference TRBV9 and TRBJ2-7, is DSGVTQTPKHLITATGQRVTLRCSPRSGDLSVYWYQQSLDQGLQFLIQYYNGEERAKGNILERFSAQQFPDLHSELNLSSLELGDSALYFCASSVQAFTSTEQYFGPGTRLTVT.

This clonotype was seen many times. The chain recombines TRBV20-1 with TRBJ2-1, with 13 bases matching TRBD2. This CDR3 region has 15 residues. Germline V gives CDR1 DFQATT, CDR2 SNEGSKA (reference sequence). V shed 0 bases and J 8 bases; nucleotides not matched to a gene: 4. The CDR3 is CSARDRTSGSHEQFF. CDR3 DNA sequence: TGCAGTGCTAGAGATCGGACTAGCGGGAGCCATGAGCAGTTCTTC.

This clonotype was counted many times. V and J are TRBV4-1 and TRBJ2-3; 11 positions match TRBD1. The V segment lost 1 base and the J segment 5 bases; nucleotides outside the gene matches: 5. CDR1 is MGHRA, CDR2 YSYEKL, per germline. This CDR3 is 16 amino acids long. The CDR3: CASSQAGQGAGDTQYF. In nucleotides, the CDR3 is TGCGCCAGCAGCCAAGCCGGACAGGGGGCGGGAGATACGCAGTATTTT.

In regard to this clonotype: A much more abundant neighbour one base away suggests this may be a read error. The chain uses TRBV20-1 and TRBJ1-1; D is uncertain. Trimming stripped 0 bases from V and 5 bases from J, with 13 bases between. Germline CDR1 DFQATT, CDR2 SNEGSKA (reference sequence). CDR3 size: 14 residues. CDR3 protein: CSARDGTWRTEAFF. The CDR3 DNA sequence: TGCAGTGCTAGAGATGGAACATGGCGGACTGAAGCTTTCTTT.

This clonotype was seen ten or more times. The CDR3 sequence: CASSFPGNEQFF. CDR3 DNA: TGTGCCAGCAGTTTCCCAGGGAATGAGCAGTTCTTC. The V and J genes are TRBV12-3 or TRBV12-4 and TRBJ2-1; D is perhaps TRBD1 (5 bases). V lost 3 bases to trimming and J lost 7 bases, with 7 bases between them. CDR3 length: 12 amino acids.

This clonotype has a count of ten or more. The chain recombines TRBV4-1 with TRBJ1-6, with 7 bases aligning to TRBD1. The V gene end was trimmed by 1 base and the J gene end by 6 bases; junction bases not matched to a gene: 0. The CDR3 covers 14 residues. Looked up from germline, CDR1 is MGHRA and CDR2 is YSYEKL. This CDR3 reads CASSQGQGNSPLHF. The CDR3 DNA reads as TGCGCCAGCAGCCAAGGACAGGGTAATTCACCCCTCCACTTT.

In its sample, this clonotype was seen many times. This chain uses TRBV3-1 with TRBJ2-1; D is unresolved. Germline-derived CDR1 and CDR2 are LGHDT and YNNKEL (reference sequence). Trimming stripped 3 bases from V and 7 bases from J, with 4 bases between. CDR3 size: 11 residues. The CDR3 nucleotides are TGTGCCAGCAGCCACAGGAATGAGCAGTTCTTC. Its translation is CASSHRNEQFF.

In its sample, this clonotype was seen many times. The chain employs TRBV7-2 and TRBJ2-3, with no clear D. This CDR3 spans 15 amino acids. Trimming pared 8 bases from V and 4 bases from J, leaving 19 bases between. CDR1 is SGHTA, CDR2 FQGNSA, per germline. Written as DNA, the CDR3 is TGTGCCAGCTCCCCGGCTTGGGCCCGGTCAGATACGCAGTATTTT. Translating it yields CASSPAWARSDTQYF.

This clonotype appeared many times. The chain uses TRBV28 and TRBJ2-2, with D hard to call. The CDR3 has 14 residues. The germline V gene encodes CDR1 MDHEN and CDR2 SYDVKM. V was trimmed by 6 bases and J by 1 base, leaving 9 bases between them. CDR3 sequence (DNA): TGTGCCAGCAGGGAAGGGTGGAACACCGGGGAGCTGTTTTTT. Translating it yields CASREGWNTGELFF.

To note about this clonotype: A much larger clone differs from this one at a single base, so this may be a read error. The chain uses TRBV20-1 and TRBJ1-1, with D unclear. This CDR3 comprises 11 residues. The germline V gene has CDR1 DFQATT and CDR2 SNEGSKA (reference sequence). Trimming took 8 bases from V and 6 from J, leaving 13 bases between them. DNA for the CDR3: TGCAGTACTGCCTCATTGTCTGAAGCTTTCTTT. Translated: CSTASLSEAFF.

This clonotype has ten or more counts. This CDR3 reads CASSLSTGVGTGELFF. The CDR3 DNA is TGTGCCAGCAGCCTGTCGACAGGGGTGGGAACCGGGGAGCTGTTTTTT. The chain couples TRBV5-5 to TRBJ2-2, with 8 bases aligning to TRBD1. Per the germline V gene, CDR1 is SGHKS and CDR2 is YYEKEE (reference sequence). CDR3 length: 16 amino acids. V was clipped by 4 bases and J by 5 bases; unmatched bases: 10.

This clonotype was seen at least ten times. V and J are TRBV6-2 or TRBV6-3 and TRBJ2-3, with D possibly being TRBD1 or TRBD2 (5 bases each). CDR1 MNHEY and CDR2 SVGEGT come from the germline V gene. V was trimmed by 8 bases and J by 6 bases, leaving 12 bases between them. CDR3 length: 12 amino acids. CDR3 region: CASGRSGDTQYF. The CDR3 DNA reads TGTGCCAGCGGGAGATCAGGGGATACGCAGTATTTT.

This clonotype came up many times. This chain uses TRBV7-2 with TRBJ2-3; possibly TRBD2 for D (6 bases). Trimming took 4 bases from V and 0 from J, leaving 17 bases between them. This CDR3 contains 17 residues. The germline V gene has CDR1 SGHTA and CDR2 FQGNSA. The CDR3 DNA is TGTGCCAGCAGCTCCGCGGGACGCTCATCTAGCACAGATACGCAGTATTTT. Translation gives CASSSAGRSSSTDTQYF.

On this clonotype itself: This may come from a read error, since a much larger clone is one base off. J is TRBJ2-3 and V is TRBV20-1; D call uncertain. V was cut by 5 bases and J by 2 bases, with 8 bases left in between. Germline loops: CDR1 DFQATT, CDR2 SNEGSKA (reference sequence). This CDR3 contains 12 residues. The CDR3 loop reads CSAPPNTDTQYF. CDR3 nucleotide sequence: TGCAGTGCTCCGCCCAACACAGATACGCAGTATTTT.

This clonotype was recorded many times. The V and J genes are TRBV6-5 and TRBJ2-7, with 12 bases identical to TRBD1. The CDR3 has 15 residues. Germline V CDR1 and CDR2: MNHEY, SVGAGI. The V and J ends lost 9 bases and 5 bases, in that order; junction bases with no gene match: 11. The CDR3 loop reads CASALGTGGAHEQYF. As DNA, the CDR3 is TGTGCCAGTGCACTCGGGACAGGGGGCGCGCACGAGCAGTACTTC.

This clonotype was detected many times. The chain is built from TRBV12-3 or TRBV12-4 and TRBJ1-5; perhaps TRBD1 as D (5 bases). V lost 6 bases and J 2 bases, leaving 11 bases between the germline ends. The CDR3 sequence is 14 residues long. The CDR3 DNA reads TGTGCCAGCAGACTAATGACAGGCAATCAGCCCCAGCATTTT. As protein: CASRLMTGNQPQHF.

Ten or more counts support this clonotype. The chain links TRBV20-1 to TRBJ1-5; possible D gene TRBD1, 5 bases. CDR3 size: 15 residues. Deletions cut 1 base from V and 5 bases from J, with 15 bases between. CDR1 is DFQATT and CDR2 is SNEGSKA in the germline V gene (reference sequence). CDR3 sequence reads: CSARVSGTLDQPQHF. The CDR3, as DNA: TGCAGTGCTAGAGTTTCAGGGACTTTGGATCAGCCCCAGCATTTT.

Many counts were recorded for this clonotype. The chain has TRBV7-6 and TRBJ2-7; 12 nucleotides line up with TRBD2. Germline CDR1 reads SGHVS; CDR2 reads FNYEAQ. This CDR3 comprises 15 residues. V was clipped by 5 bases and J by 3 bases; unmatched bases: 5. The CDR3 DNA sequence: TGTGCCAGCAGCCCCCTAGCGGGAGGGGGCTACGAGCAGTACTTC. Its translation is CASSPLAGGGYEQYF.

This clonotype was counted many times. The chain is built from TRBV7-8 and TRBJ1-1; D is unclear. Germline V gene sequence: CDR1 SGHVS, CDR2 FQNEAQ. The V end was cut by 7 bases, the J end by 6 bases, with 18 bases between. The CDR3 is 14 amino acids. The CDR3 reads CASKLGLGQAEAFF. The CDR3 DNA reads TGTGCCAGCAAGTTGGGCCTTGGGCAAGCTGAAGCTTTCTTT.

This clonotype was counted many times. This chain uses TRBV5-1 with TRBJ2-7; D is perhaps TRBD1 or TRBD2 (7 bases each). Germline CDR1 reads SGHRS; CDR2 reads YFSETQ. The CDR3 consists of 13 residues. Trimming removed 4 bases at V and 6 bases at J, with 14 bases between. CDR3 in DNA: TGCGCCAGCAGCCAGACCAGGGGGGGCGAGCAGTACTTC. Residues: CASSQTRGGEQYF.

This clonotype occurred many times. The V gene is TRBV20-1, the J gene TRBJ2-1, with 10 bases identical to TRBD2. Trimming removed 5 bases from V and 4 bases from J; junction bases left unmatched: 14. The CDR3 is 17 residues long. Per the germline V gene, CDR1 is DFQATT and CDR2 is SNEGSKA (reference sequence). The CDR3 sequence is CSAYSGGIETKYNEQFF. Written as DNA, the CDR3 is TGCAGTGCTTATAGCGGGGGGATCGAAACAAAGTACAATGAGCAGTTCTTC.

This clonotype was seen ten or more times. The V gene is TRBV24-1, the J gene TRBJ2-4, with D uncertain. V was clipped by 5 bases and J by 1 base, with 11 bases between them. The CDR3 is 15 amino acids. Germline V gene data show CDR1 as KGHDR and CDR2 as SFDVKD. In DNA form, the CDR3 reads TGTGCCACCAGTGTCCCCTACTGGGCCAAAAACATTCAGTACTTC. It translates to CATSVPYWAKNIQYF.

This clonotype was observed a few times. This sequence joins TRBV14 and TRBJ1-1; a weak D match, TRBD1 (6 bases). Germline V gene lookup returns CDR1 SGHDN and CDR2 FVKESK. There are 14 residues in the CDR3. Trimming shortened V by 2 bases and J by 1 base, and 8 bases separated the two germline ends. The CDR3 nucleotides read TGTGCCAGCAGCCAACCGGGACAGAACACTGAAGCTTTCTTT. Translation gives CASSQPGQNTEAFF.

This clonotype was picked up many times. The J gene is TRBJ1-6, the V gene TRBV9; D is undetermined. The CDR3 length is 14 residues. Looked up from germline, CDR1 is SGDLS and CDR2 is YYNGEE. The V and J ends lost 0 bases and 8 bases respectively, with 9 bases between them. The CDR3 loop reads CASSVDNHDSPLHF. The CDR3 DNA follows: TGTGCCAGCAGCGTAGATAACCACGATTCACCCCTCCACTTT.